This T cell receptor (beta chain) derives from a study of CD8+ T cells in alopecia areata. RNA was extracted and reverse transcribed into cDNA as the sequencing template. Profiled with immunoSEQ multiplex PCR; TCRdb holds only in-frame clones, not every one. The sample yields roughly 200,000 clones, about 63% seen once. The CDR3 is made up of 14 amino acids. From germline, CDR1 is MNHEY and CDR2 SVGAGI. V was cut by 0 bases and J by 4 bases, with 6 bases left in between. Here the sequenced sample was CD4+ T cells sorted from blood, taken at week 0. The rearrangement links TRBV6-5 to TRBJ1-4; D uncertain. The sequence was collected from a human donor with alopecia areata. CDR3 nucleotide sequence: TGTGCCAGCAGTTACTCGGCCTTTAATGAAAAACTGTTTTTT. It is translated as CASSYSAFNEKLFF.